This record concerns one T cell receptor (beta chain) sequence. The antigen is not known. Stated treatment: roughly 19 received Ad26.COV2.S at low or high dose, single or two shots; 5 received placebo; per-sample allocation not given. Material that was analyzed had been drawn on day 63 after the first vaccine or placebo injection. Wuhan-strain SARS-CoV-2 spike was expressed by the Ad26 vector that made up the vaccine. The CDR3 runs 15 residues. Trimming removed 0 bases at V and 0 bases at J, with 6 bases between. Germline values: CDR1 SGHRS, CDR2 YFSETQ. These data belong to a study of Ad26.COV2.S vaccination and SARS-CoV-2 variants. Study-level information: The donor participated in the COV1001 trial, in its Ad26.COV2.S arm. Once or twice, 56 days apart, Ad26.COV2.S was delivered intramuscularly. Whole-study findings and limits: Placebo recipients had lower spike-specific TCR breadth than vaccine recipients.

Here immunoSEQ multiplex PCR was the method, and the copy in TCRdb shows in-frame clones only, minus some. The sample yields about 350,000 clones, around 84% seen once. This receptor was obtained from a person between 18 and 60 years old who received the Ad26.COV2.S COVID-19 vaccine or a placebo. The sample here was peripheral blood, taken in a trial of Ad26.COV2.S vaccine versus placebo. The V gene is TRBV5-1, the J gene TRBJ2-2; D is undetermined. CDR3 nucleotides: TGCGCCAGCAGCTTGGGGGCGGCGAACACCGGGGAGCTGTTTTTT. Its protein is CASSLGAANTGELFF.